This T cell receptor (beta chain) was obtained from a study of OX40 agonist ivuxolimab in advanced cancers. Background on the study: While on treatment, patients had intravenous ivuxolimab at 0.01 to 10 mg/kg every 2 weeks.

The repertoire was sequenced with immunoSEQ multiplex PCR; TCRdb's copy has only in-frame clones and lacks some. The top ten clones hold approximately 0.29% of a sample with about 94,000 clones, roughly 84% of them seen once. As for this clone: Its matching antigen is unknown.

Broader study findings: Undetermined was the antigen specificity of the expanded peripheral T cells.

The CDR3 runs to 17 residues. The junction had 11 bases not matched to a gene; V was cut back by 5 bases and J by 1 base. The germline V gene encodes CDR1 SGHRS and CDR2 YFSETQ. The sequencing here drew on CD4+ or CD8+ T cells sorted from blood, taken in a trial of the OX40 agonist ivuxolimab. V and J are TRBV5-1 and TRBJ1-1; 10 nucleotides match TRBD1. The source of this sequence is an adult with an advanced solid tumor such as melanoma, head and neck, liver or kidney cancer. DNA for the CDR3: TGCGCCAGCAGTACTCGTGACAGGGGGCGGTCGAACACTGAAGCTTTCTTT. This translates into CASSTRDRGRSNTEAFF.